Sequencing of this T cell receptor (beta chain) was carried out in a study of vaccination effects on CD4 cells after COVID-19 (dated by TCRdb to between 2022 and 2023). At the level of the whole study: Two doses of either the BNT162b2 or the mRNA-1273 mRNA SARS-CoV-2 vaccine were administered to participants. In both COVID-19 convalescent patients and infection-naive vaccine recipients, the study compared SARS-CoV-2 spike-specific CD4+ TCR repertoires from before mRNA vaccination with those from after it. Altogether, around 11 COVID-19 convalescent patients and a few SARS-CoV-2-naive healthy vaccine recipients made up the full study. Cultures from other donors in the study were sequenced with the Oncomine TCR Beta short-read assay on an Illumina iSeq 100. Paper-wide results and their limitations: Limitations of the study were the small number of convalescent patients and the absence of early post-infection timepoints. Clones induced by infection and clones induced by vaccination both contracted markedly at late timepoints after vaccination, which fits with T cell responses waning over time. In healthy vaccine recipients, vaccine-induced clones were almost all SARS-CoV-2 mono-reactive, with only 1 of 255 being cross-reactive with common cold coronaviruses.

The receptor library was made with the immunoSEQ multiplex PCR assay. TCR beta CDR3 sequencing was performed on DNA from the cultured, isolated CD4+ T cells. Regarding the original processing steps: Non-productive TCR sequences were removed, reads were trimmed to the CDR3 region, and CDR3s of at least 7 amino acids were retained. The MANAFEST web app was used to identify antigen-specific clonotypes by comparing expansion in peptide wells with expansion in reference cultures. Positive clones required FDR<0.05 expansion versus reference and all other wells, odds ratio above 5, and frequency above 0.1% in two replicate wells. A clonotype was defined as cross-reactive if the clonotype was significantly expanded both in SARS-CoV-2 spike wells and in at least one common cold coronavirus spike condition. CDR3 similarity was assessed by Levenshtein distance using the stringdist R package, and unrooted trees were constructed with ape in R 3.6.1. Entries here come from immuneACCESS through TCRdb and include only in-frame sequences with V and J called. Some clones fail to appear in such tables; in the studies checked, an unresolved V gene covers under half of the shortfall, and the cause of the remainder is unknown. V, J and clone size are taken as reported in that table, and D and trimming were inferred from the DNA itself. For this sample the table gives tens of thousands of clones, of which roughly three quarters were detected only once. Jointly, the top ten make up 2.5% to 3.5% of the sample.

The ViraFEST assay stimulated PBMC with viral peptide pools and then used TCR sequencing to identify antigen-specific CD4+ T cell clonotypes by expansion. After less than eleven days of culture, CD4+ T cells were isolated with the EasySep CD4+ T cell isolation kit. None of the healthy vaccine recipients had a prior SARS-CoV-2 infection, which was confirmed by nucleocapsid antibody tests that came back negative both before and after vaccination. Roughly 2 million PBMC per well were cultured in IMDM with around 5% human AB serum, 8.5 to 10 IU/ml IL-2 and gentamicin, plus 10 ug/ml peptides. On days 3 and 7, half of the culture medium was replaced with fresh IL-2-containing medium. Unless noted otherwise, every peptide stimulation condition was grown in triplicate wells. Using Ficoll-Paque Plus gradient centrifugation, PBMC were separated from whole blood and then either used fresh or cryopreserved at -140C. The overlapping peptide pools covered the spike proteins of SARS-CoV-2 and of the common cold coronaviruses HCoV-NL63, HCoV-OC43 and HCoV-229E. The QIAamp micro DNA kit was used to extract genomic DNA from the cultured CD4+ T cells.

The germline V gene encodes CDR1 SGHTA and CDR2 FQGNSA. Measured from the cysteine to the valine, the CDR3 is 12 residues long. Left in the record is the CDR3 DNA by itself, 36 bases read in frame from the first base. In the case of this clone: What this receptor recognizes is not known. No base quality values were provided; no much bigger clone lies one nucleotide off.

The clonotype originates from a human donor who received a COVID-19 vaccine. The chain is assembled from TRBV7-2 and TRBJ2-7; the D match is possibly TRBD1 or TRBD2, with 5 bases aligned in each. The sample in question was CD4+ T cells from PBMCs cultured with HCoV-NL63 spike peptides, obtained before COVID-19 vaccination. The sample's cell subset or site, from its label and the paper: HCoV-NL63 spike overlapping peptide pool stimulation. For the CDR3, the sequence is CASSLEGPPVNV. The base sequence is TGTGCCAGCAGCCTAGAGGGACCGCCCGTGAACGTC.